This T cell receptor (beta chain) was sequenced for a study of blood T cell repertoires in COVID-19. Trimming shortened V by 5 bases and J by 3 bases, and 13 bases separated the two germline ends. Germline assignment: CDR1 MDHEN and CDR2 SYDVKM. The CDR3 is made up of 14 amino acids. Only in-frame clones appear in the TCRdb table, and some are missing; sequencing was by immunoSEQ multiplex PCR. Of about 400,000 clones listed, about 89% are singletons. The chain couples TRBV28 to TRBJ1-1; maybe TRBD1 (5 bases). The receptor comes from a man in his forties with acute or convalescent COVID-19. The sample was peripheral blood. DNA for the CDR3: TGTGCCAGCAGTCCGTACAGGAGTTACACTGAAGCTTTCTTT. It yields the protein CASSPYRSYTEAFF.